These T cell receptor beta chains were read from a single sample in a study of technical replicates of blood from several donors. Assay: immunoSEQ multiplex PCR; the TCRdb copy retains only in-frame clones and omits some. Of over 90,000 clones in the sample, 95% were seen once. The specimen sequenced was T cells isolated from PBMCs. These receptors were obtained from a human donor in good health. Each CDR3 is given with its conserved first and last residue. A D gene is named only where the DNA matches it firmly. Only some rows state a clone size, as once, few, many or a class for expanded clones.

clone_size: -
d_call: TRBD2
j_call: TRBJ2-6
v_call: TRBV18
cdr3_aa: CASSLRVTGTSVTSGANVLTF
cdr3_nt: TGTGCCAGCTCACTCAGGGTTACCGGGACTAGCGTGACCTCTGGGGCCAACGTCCTGACTTTC

clone_size: -
d_call: TRBD2
j_call: TRBJ2-3
v_call: TRBV13
cdr3_aa: CASSHPRLAGTDTQYF
cdr3_nt: TGTGCCAGCAGCCACCCGAGGCTAGCGGGCACAGATACGCAGTATTTT

clone_size: -
d_call: -
j_call: TRBJ2-3
v_call: TRBV6-5
cdr3_aa: CASSYSGVDLDTQYF
cdr3_nt: TGTGCCAGCAGTTACTCCGGCGTGGACTTAGATACGCAGTATTTT

clone_size: -
d_call: -
j_call: TRBJ1-3
v_call: TRBV19
cdr3_aa: CASRRGNTIYF
cdr3_nt: TGTGCCAGCCGGCGAGGGAACACCATATATTTT

clone_size: -
d_call: TRBD1
j_call: TRBJ1-6
v_call: TRBV19
cdr3_aa: CASSILDRANSPLHF
cdr3_nt: TGTGCCAGTAGTATATTGGACAGGGCGAATTCACCCCTCCACTTT

clone_size: once
d_call: -
j_call: TRBJ1-3
v_call: TRBV5-8
cdr3_aa: CASSVGGHTIYF
cdr3_nt: TGTGCCAGCAGCGTAGGAGGTCACACCATATATTTT

clone_size: -
d_call: TRBD1
j_call: TRBJ1-2
v_call: TRBV29-1
cdr3_aa: CSVDDGDRDFGYTF
cdr3_nt: TGCAGCGTTGATGATGGGGACAGGGATTTTGGCTACACCTTC

clone_size: -
d_call: TRBD1
j_call: TRBJ1-5
v_call: TRBV28
cdr3_aa: CASSYPDREIYSNQPQHF
cdr3_nt: TGTGCCAGCAGTTATCCGGACAGGGAAATATATAGCAATCAGCCCCAGCATTTT

clone_size: -
d_call: -
j_call: TRBJ2-7
v_call: TRBV11-3
cdr3_aa: CASSLGVGALTYEQYF
cdr3_nt: TGTGCCAGCAGCTTAGGAGTGGGAGCGTTAACCTACGAGCAGTACTTC

clone_size: -
d_call: -
j_call: TRBJ2-5
v_call: TRBV19
cdr3_aa: CASSQGPRRGETQYF
cdr3_nt: TGTGCCAGTAGTCAGGGCCCAAGAAGGGGAGAGACCCAGTACTTC

clone_size: -
d_call: -
j_call: TRBJ1-1
v_call: TRBV28
cdr3_aa: CASSLHRTTEAFF
cdr3_nt: TGTGCCAGCAGTTTACACAGGACCACTGAAGCTTTCTTT

clone_size: -
d_call: TRBD1
j_call: TRBJ1-2
v_call: TRBV7-3
cdr3_aa: CASSLDRERYTF
cdr3_nt: TGTGCCAGCAGCCTTGACAGGGAGCGCTACACCTTC

clone_size: -
d_call: TRBD2
j_call: TRBJ2-7
v_call: TRBV4-1
cdr3_aa: CASSQDLGSGDEQYF
cdr3_nt: TGCGCCAGCAGCCAAGATCTCGGTAGCGGGGACGAGCAGTACTTC

clone_size: -
d_call: -
j_call: TRBJ1-1
v_call: TRBV28
cdr3_aa: CASSLGTRQSTEAFF
cdr3_nt: TGTGCCAGCAGTTTGGGGACACGGCAGAGCACTGAAGCTTTCTTT